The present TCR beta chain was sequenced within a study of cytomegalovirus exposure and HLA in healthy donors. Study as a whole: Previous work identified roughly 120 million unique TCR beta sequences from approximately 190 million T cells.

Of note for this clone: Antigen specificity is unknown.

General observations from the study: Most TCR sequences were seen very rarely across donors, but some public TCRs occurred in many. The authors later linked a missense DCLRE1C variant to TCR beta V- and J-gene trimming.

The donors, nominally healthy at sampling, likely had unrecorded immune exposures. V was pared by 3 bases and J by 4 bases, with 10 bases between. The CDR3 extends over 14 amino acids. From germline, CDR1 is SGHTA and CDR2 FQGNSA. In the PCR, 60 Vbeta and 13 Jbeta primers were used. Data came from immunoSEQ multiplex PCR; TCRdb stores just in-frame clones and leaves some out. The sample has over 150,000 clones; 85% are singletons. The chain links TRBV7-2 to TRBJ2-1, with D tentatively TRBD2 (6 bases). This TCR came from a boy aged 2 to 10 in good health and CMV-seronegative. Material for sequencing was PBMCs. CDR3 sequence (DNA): TGTGCCAGCAGCTTGGAGGGGCCATACAATGAGCAGTTCTTC. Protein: CASSLEGPYNEQFF.